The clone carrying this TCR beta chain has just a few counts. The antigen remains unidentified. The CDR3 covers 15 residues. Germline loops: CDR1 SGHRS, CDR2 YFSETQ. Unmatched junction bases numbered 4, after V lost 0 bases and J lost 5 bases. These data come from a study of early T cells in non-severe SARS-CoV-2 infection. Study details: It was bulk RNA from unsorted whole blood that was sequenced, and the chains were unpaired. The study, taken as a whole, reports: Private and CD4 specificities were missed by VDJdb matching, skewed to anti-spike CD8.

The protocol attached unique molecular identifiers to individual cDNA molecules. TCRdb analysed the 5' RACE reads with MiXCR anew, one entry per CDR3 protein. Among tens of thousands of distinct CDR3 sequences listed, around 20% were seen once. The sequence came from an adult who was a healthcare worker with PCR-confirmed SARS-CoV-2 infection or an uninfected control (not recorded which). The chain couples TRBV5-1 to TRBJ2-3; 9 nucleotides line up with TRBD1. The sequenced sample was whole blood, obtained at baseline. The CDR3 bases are TGCGCCAGCAGCTTGGAGGGGACAGGGCAAGATACGCAGTATTTT. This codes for CASSLEGTGQDTQYF.